This T cell receptor (beta chain) was observed in a study of cytomegalovirus exposure and HLA in healthy donors. PCR employed 60 Vbeta and 13 Jbeta primers. Per the original methods: Around 83 million unique TCR beta chains, roughly 12 million shared, were counted in a later analysis. Assay: immunoSEQ multiplex PCR; the TCRdb copy retains only in-frame clones and omits some. That table furnishes V, J and clone size, whereas the DNA furnished D and trimming. Among 200,000 to 250,000 clones listed, around 85% were seen once. Per the germline V gene, CDR1 is SGDLS and CDR2 is YYNGEE. This CDR3 is built from 12 residues. Trimming stripped 3 bases from V and 6 bases from J, with 9 bases between.

The genes are TRBV9 and TRBJ2-5; perhaps TRBD2 as D (5 bases). The receptor comes from a man aged 45-65 years in good health and CMV-seronegative. Material: PBMCs. CDR3: CASSDGGQTQYF. The CDR3 nucleotides read TGTGCCAGCAGCGATGGCGGGCAGACCCAGTACTTC.